These 3 T cell receptor beta chains were all obtained from the same sample, sequenced in a study of T cell repertoires in cytomegalovirus infection. In TCRdb, the reads were re-called with MiXCR into one record per CDR3 protein. The data contain fewer than 550,000 distinct CDR3 sequences, around 32% of them singletons. Sequencing input: PBMCs. The source of these receptors is a human donor in good health (CMV status not recorded). Some clones in this sample may be carry-over from other donors' samples.

To note about this clonotype: Given a much more abundant clone one base away, this may be a read error. The chain couples TRBV7-2 to TRBJ2-1; 9 nucleotides match TRBD1. J lost 7 bases, V lost 5 bases, and 9 bases had no gene match. This CDR3 has 15 residues. The germline gives CDR1 SGHTA, CDR2 FQGNSA. In nucleotides, the CDR3 is TGTGCCAGCAGCGTAGGGGGACAGGGCCTGAATGAGCAGTTCTTC. Translated: CASSVGGQGLNEQFF.

This clonotype has at least ten counts. CDR3 sequence: CASSLGVGTDPSPLHF. The CDR3 region has the DNA TGTGCCAGCAGCTTAGGGGTGGGAACAGACCCCTCACCCCTCCACTTT. This rearrangement joins TRBV7-2 to TRBJ1-6; D unclear. CDR3 size: 16 residues. CDR1 SGHTA and CDR2 FQGNSA come from the germline V gene. Trimming removed 1 base from V and 10 bases from J, with 17 bases in between.

Comment on this clonotype: Just one base apart from a much larger clone, this may be a read error. The chain employs TRBV19 and TRBJ2-1, with D possibly being TRBD1 (7 bases). The CDR3 sequence is 15 residues long. The V gene's germline CDR1 is LNHDA and CDR2 SQIVND (reference sequence). CDR3 coding DNA: TGTGACAGTAGTCGTAGACAGGGAGGATCGGGTGAGCAGTTCTTC. Residues: CDSSRRQGGSGEQFF.